The text below deals with one T cell receptor (beta chain). The target antigen is unknown. The germline V gene has CDR1 MNHEY and CDR2 SVGAGI. The CDR3 consists of 15 residues. Losses at the gene ends were 5 bases for V and 2 bases for J; bases not matched to a gene: 6. This entry is derived from a study of Ad26.COV2.S vaccination and SARS-CoV-2 variants. Study-wide results and limits: Substantial response breadth was reportedly seen for spike-specific CD8+ and CD4+ T cells after vaccination.

Generated by immunoSEQ multiplex PCR, the TCRdb table keeps only in-frame clones and is missing some. Of 350,000 to 500,000 clones in the sample, around 90% were seen once. Described treatment: roughly 19 received Ad26.COV2.S at low or high dose, single or two shots; about 5 received placebo; per-sample allocation not given. Collection of the samples took place on day 63 after the first injection of vaccine or placebo. The sequences come from peripheral blood, collected in a trial of Ad26.COV2.S vaccine versus placebo. The genes are TRBV6-5 and TRBJ2-1, with 7 positions matching TRBD1. The receptor's source is a person aged 18-65 years who received the Ad26.COV2.S COVID-19 vaccine or a placebo. The CDR3 here is CASSKPGQPYNEQFF. CDR3 sequence (DNA): TGTGCCAGCAGTAAACCGGGACAGCCCTACAATGAGCAGTTCTTC.